The 5 T cell receptor beta chains listed next were all sequenced from one sample in a study of T cells expressing NK-cell markers. No DNA is given; TCRdb re-called the 5' RACE reads and lists each CDR3 protein once. The sample's table shows over 150,000 distinct CDR3 sequences. Sequencing was performed on blood T cells: a sorted CD56 or NKG2C T cell subset, CD4+ or CD8+ T cells, or bulk PBMC T cells (not recorded which). Source of these receptors: a woman in her forties or fifties in good health.

The CDR3 protein is CASSEALGASAYNEQFF. This chain uses TRBV2 with TRBJ2-1. CDR1 SNHLY and CDR2 FYNNEI come from the germline V gene. The CDR3 runs to 17 residues.

The chain employs TRBV20-1 and TRBJ1-4; TCRdb selects TRBD1, and the lack of DNA leaves this call unchecked. The germline V gene has CDR1 DFQATT and CDR2 SNEGSKA (reference sequence). This CDR3 is 13 amino acids long. CDR3 sequence: CSVLGRHNEKLFF.

V is TRBV5-4 and J is TRBJ2-1. The CDR3 runs to 13 residues. Germline V lookup: CDR1 SGHNT, CDR2 YYREEE (reference sequence). This CDR3 reads CASSLDYRNEQFF.

J is TRBJ2-1 and V is TRBV29-1; the TCRdb call, TRBD1, lacks DNA for checking. The CDR3 covers 13 residues. Germline V CDR1 and CDR2: SQVTM, ANQGSEA. The CDR3 is CSVEPGDYNEQFF.

The rearrangement links TRBV5-1 to TRBJ1-1. Looked up from germline, CDR1 is SGHRS and CDR2 is YFSETQ. The CDR3 is 13 residues long. The CDR3 loop reads CASSSFSYTEAFF.